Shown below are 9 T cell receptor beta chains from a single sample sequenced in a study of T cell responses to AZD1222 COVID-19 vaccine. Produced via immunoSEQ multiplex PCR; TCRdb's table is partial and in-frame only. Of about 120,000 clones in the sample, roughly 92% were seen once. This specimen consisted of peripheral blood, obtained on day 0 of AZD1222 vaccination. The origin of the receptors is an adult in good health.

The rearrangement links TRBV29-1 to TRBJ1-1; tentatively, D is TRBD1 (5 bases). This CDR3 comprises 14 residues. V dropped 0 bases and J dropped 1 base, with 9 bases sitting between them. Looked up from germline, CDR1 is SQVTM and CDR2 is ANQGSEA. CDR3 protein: CSVEEMGGNTEAFF. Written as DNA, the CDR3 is TGCAGCGTTGAAGAAATGGGGGGGAACACTGAAGCTTTCTTT.

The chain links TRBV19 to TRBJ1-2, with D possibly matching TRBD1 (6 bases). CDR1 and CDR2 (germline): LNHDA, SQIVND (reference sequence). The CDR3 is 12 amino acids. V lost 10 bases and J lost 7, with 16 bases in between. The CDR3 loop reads CAKWDKESGYTF. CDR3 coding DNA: TGTGCCAAGTGGGACAAGGAATCTGGCTACACCTTC.

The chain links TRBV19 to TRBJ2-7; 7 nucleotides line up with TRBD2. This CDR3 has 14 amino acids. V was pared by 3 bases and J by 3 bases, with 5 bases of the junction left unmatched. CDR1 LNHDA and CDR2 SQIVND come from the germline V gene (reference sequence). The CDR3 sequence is CASSMGRDYYEQYF. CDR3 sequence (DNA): TGTGCCAGTAGTATGGGACGGGACTACTACGAGCAGTACTTC.

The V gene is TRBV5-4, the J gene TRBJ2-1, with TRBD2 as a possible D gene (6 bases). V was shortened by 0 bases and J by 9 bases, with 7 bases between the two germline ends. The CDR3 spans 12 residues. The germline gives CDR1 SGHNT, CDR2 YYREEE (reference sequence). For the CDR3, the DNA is TGTGCCAGCAGCTTGGGGGGAGGTGAGCAGTTCTTC. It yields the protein CASSLGGGEQFF.

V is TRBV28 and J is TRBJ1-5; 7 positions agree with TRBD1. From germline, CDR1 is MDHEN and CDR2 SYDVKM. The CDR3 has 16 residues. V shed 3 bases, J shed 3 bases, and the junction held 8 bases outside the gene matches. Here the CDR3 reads CASSFLGQAPNQPQHF. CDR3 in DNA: TGTGCCAGCAGTTTTCTCGGACAGGCCCCCAATCAGCCCCAGCATTTT.

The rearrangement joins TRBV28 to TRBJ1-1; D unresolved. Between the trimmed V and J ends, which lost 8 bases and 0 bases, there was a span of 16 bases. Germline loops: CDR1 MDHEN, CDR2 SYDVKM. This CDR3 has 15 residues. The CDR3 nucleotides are TGTGCCAGCGTTCCGGTAGGCAGGCTGAACACTGAAGCTTTCTTT. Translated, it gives CASVPVGRLNTEAFF.

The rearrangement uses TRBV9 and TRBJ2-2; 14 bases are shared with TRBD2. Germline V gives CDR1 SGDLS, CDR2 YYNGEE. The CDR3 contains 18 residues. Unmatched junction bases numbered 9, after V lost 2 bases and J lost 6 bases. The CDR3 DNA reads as TGTGCCAGCAGCGTCCCGAGACTAGCGGGGGGGCAGGCCGGGGAGCTGTTTTTT. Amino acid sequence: CASSVPRLAGGQAGELFF.

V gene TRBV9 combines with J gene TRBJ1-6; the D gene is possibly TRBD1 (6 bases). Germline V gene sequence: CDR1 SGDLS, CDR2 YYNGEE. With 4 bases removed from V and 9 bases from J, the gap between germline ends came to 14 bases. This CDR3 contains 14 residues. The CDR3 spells CASSRGRETSPLHF. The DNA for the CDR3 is TGTGCCAGCAGCCGGGGGCGTGAGACTTCACCCCTCCACTTT.

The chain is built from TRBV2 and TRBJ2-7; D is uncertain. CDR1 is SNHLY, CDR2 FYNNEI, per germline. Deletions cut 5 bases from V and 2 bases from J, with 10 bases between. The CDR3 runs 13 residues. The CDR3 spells CASSTDGPYEQYF. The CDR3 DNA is TGTGCCAGCAGTACGGACGGTCCCTACGAGCAGTACTTC.